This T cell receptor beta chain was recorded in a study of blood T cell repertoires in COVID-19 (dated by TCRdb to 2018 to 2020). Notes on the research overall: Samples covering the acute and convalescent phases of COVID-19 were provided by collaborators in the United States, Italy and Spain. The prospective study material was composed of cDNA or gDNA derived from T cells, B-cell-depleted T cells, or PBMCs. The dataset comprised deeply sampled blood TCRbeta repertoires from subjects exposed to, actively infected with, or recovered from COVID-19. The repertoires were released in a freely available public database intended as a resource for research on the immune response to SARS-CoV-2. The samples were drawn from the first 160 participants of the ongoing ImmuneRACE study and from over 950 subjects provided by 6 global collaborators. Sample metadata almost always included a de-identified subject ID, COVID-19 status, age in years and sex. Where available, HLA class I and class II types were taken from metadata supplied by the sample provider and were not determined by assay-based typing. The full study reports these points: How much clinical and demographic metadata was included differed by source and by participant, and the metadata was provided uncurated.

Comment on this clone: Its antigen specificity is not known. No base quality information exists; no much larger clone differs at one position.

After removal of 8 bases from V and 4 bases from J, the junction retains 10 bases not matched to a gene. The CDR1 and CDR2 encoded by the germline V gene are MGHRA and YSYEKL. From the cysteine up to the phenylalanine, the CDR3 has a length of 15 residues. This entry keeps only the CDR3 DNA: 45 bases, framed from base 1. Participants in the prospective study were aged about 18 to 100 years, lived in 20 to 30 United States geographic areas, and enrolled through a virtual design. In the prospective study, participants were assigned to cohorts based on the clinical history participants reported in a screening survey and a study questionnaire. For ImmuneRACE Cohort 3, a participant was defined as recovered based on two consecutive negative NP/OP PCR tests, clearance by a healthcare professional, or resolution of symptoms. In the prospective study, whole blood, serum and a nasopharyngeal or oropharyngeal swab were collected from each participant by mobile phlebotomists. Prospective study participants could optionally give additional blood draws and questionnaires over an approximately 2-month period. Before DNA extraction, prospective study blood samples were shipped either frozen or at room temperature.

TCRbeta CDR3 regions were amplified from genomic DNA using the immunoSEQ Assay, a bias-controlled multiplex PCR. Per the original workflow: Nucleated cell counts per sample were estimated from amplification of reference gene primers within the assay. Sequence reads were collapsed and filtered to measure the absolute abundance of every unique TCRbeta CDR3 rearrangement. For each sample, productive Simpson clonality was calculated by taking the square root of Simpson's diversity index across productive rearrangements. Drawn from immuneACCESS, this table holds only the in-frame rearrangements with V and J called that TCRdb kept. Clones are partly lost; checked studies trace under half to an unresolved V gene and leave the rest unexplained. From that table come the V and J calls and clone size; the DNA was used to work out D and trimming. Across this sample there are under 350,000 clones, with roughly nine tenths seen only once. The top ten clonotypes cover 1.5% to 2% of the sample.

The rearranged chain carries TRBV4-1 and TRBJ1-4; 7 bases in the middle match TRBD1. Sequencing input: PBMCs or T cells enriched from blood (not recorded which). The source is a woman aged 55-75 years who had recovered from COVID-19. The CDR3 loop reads CASGNRGSGNEKLFF. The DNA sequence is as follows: TGCGCCAGCGGAAACAGGGGCTCGGGTAATGAAAAACTGTTTTTT.